Listed below are T cell receptor beta chains from one sample, sequenced in a study of blood T cells in healthy people across ages. One entry per CDR3 protein, called by TCRdb with MiXCR from the 5' RACE reads. Here the sample spans more than 1 million distinct CDR3 sequences, under 45% being singletons. The specimen was blood. Source of these receptors: a woman aged 55-69 years in good health. Each CDR3 is given with its conserved first and last residue. The D gene is left open where the match is weak. Clone size appears in some rows only: once, few, many, or a class for an expanded clone.

cdr3_nt cdr3_aa v_call d_call j_call clone_size
TGTGCCAGCAGTTACAGGTACAAGGATCGGGCAACTAATGAAAAACTGTTTTTT CASSYRYKDRATNEKLFF TRBV6-2/TRBV6-3 - TRBJ1-4 -
TGTGCCAGCAAAAAGCGCTCCACAGATACGCAGTATTTT CASKKRSTDTQYF TRBV9 - TRBJ2-3 few
TGTGCCAGCAGGCCCCCCGCACATACCAGCTACGAGCAGTACTTC CASRPPAHTSYEQYF TRBV27 - TRBJ2-7 -
TGTGCCAGCAGCTTAAAGGCCGACTCCGAGCAGTACTTC CASSLKADSEQYF TRBV7-3 - TRBJ2-7 few
TGTGCCAGCAGTGAAGCTGGCGGGGGAAACATTCAGTACTTC CASSEAGGGNIQYF TRBV2 TRBD2 TRBJ2-4 -
TGTGCCAGCAGCTTTGCTCTCGGAGGGAGCTCCTATAATTCACCCCTCCACTTT CASSFALGGSSYNSPLHF TRBV5-5 - TRBJ1-6 -
TGCGCCAGCAGCTCCGGGACGAACGATGAGCAGTTCTTC CASSSGTNDEQFF TRBV5-1 - TRBJ2-1 -
TGTGCCAGCAGGGTGACTAGCGGGAGCGAGACCCAGTACTTC CASRVTSGSETQYF TRBV11-2 TRBD2 TRBJ2-5 -
TGTGCCAGCAGCCAAGGGCAGACGGGACTAGCGGGAGACCCAGAGACCCAGTACTTC CASSQGQTGLAGDPETQYF TRBV4-2 TRBD2 TRBJ2-5 few
TGTGCCAGCAGCTACGGACTAGCGGCAACCTACGAGCAGTACTTC CASSYGLAATYEQYF TRBV7-2 TRBD2 TRBJ2-7 -
TGCGCCAGCAGCTTGGTGCCGGGACAGGGTATCTACGAGCAGTACTTC CASSLVPGQGIYEQYF TRBV5-1 TRBD1 TRBJ2-7 -
TGTGCCAGCAGCCTTTGGGGTGCGGGGCAGCCCCAGCATTTT CASSLWGAGQPQHF TRBV9 - TRBJ1-5 -
TGCAGTGCTAGGGCGGGAGTCAACAATGAGCAGTACTTC CSARAGVNNEQYF TRBV20-1 TRBD2 TRBJ2-7 -
TGTGCCAGCAGCCCACTAGCGGGAGGCCAAGAGACCCAGTACTTC CASSPLAGGQETQYF TRBV7-6 TRBD2 TRBJ2-5 few
TGTGCCAGCAGCTTAGTAGGGGGGGCGATGGGTAATGAGCAGTTCTTC CASSLVGGAMGNEQFF TRBV11-2 - TRBJ2-1 -
TGCGCCAGCTCAATTAGAGGAGAGACCCAGTACTTC CASSIRGETQYF TRBV10-2 - TRBJ2-5 few
TGTGCCAGCAGTCCAACAGGGGAGAGAGGCTACACCTTC CASSPTGERGYTF TRBV7-9 TRBD1 TRBJ1-2 -
TGTGCCAGCAGCTTAGATTGGGACGCCGAGCAGTACTTC CASSLDWDAEQYF TRBV11-3 - TRBJ2-7 few
TGCAGTGCCAGGACGGAACGATCCTACGAGCAGTACTTC CSARTERSYEQYF TRBV20-1 - TRBJ2-7 -
TGTGCCAGCAGCGTAGCTTTGGGGAGTGAGCAGTACTTC CASSVALGSEQYF TRBV9 - TRBJ2-7 -
TGTGCCAGCAGCTTAACCAGCGGGAGGGCCTACAATGAGCAGTTCTTC CASSLTSGRAYNEQFF TRBV7-6 TRBD2 TRBJ2-1 few
TGTGCCAGCAGCCAACTGTTCGGGCAGACGTCCTACGAGCAGTACTTC CASSQLFGQTSYEQYF TRBV14 - TRBJ2-7 -
TGTGCCAGTGAACCGGGACTAGCGGGAAAAGAGACCCAGTACTTC CASEPGLAGKETQYF TRBV12-3/TRBV12-4 TRBD2 TRBJ2-5 -
TGTGCCAGCAGAAGTGTGGGGCTTGATTCACCCCTCCACTTT CASRSVGLDSPLHF TRBV27 - TRBJ1-6 -
TGTGCCAGTATGTTGGGGGCAAATAATTCACCCCTCCACTTT CASMLGANNSPLHF TRBV3-1 - TRBJ1-6 -
TGTGCCAGCACCCTCCTGGAGACCCAGTACTTC CASTLLETQYF TRBV5-5 - TRBJ2-5 many
TGTGCCAGCAGTCCCTTGTTTGAGGTAGAGACCCAGTACTTC CASSPLFEVETQYF TRBV28 - TRBJ2-5 few
TGCAGTGCTAGGGGGGACAGGTCGAAGAATGAGCAGTTCTTC CSARGDRSKNEQFF TRBV20-1 TRBD1 TRBJ2-1 -
TGTGCCAGCGGCCCCGGGGGGGCAGGGGGCTTGGATGAGCAGTTCTTC CASGPGGAGGLDEQFF TRBV12-3/TRBV12-4 - TRBJ2-1 -
TGTGCCAGCAGCGTCCTAGGGGATGAAAAACTGTTTTTT CASSVLGDEKLFF TRBV28 - TRBJ1-4 once
TGCAGTGCTAGAGTAAGCGGCCACAATGAGCAGTTCTTC CSARVSGHNEQFF TRBV20-1 - TRBJ2-1 -
TGTGCCAGCAGCCGAGGATACGGCTACGAGCAGTACTTC CASSRGYGYEQYF TRBV12-3/TRBV12-4 - TRBJ2-7 few
TGTGCCAGCAGCTTGTCCGGCAGGGATCAGCCCCAGCATTTT CASSLSGRDQPQHF TRBV5-6 - TRBJ1-5 -
TGTGCCAGCAGCTTGGCGGGAGTACTCAATGAGCAGTTCTTC CASSLAGVLNEQFF TRBV11-2 TRBD2 TRBJ2-1 few
TGTGCCAGCAGTTTCGACAGAGATACGCAGTATTTT CASSFDRDTQYF TRBV6-5 - TRBJ2-3 -
TGTGCCACCAGCAGAGACCCAGGGACCTACGAGCAGTACTTC CATSRDPGTYEQYF TRBV15 - TRBJ2-7 -
TGTGCCAGCAGTTTAAACTCCCCCGGGGATACGCAGTATTTT CASSLNSPGDTQYF TRBV12-3/TRBV12-4 - TRBJ2-3 -
TGTGCCACCAGTGATTTGGGGACAGGGGAGACCCAGTACTTC CATSDLGTGETQYF TRBV24-1 TRBD1 TRBJ2-5 -
TGTGCCAACAGTACGGACGGCTACGAGCAGTACTTC CANSTDGYEQYF TRBV10-3 - TRBJ2-7 -
TGTGCCAGCAGCTTACGACACTCCGCTGAAGCTTTCTTT CASSLRHSAEAFF TRBV7-2 - TRBJ1-1 -
TGTGCCAGCAGCGCCGGAAGGACGGGACTAGCGACTGAGCAGTTCTTC CASSAGRTGLATEQFF TRBV9 TRBD2 TRBJ2-1 -
TGTGCCAGCAGTGAAGCGATGCGGGAGGGAGATACGCAGTATTTT CASSEAMREGDTQYF TRBV2 TRBD2 TRBJ2-3 few
TGTGCCAGCTCTCAACTGGGAGGACCCGCCTCGAGGGAGCAGTACTTC CASSQLGGPASREQYF TRBV27 - TRBJ2-7 -